This TCR beta chain originates from a study of blood T cell repertoires in COVID-19 (dated by TCRdb to about 2020). Broadly, across the study: The collaborator samples originated in the United States, Italy and Spain and spanned the acute and convalescent phases of COVID-19. The material from the prospective study consisted of cDNA or gDNA derived from T cells, B-cell-depleted T cells, or PBMCs. Deeply sampled blood TCRbeta repertoires from subjects exposed to, actively infected with, or recovered from COVID-19 were included in the dataset. A freely available public database, intended as a resource for researchers studying the immune response to SARS-CoV-2, is where the repertoires were released. The samples were drawn from two sources: the first 160 participants of the ongoing ImmuneRACE study, and some 1,300 subjects contributed by 6 global collaborators. A de-identified subject ID, COVID-19 status, age in years and sex were almost always included in the sample metadata. Where available, HLA class I and class II types were obtained from metadata supplied by the sample provider rather than from assay-based typing.

Details on this clone: What this receptor recognizes is not known. No base quality information exists; no much larger clone differs at one position.

The CDR1 and CDR2 encoded by the germline V gene (reference sequence) are LNHDA and SQIVND. V is pared back by 0 bases and J by 6 bases, with 6 bases lying between the germline termini. Including the terminal cysteine and phenylalanine, the CDR3 comprises 13 residues. Only the CDR3 part of the read is kept: 39 bases, read in frame from the first base. What the research found in general, with its limitations: The quantity of clinical and demographic metadata differed by source and by participant and was supplied without curation.

TCRbeta CDR3 regions were amplified from genomic DNA using the immunoSEQ Assay, a bias-controlled multiplex PCR. As for how the authors treated the data: The number of nucleated cells in each sample was estimated from the amplification of reference gene primers within the assay. To quantify the absolute abundance of each unique TCRbeta CDR3 rearrangement, sequence reads were collapsed and filtered. For each sample, productive Simpson clonality was calculated as the square root of Simpson's diversity index over productive rearrangements. Entries here come from immuneACCESS through TCRdb and include only in-frame sequences with V and J called. Some clones fail to appear in such tables; in the studies checked, an unresolved V gene covers under half of the shortfall, and the cause of the remainder is unknown. V and J calls and clone size come straight from that table; D and trimming were deduced from the DNA. Here the sample has hundreds of thousands of clones; 80% to 90% occur a single time. Jointly, the top ten make up 0.65% to 0.85% of the sample.

The collaborating institutions used their own protocols to collect whole blood in K2EDTA tubes. For TCRbeta analysis, collaborators shipped samples in one of three forms: frozen whole blood, isolated PBMCs, or DNA extracted from either of those sample types. The sample was peripheral blood. The clonotype comes from a man between 35 and 55 years old with acute or convalescent COVID-19. The V gene is TRBV19 and the J gene is TRBJ1-5; the D gene cannot be resolved reliably. The DNA sequence is TGTGCCAGTAGTATAGATCCTAGTCAGCCCCAGCATTTT. It specifies CASSIDPSQPQHF.